This T cell receptor (beta chain) was documented in a study of beta chain features in type 1 diabetes. Across the whole study: In age, gender and cell yields, patients were similar to healthy donors. Findings and caveats of the study: Patients with Type 1 diabetes showed moderately but significantly shorter TCRB CDR3s in all four CD4+ subsets. Diminished insertions and augmented deletions at VDJ junctions characterized type 1 diabetes patients.

From germline, CDR1 is SGHTA and CDR2 FQGNSA. V was clipped by 2 bases and J by 1 base, with 8 bases between them. CDR3 length: 14 residues. Expressed TCRB transcripts were sequenced because the isolated RNA had all been reverse transcribed beforehand. Here immunoSEQ multiplex PCR was the method, and the copy in TCRdb shows in-frame clones only, minus some. The profile shows 500,000 to 650,000 clones, roughly 12% of them singletons. The authors took one heparinised blood draw, averaging about 116 mL, from each donor. Over 95% purity was reached by all sorted populations. This clone has only a few counts. Its specificity is not known.

Sequences were obtained from naive CD4+ T cells from blood. This TCR derives from a man aged 30 to 39 with type 1 diabetes. This rearrangement joins TRBV7-2 to TRBJ1-1; D perhaps matches TRBD1 (6 bases). CDR3 sequence reads: CASSLNRENTEAFF. DNA of the CDR3: TGTGCCAGCAGCTTAAACAGGGAGAACACTGAAGCTTTCTTT.